This T cell receptor beta chain was sequenced for a study of blood T cell repertoires in COVID-19. The V gene's germline CDR1 is ENHRY and CDR2 SYGVKD. This CDR3 has 14 residues. The V end lost 4 bases, the J end lost 0 bases, and 7 bases lay between the germline ends. This clone has just a few counts. Repertoires were generated with immunoSEQ multiplex PCR, while TCRdb's copy carries only in-frame clones and drops some. The repertoire consists of 140,000 or so clones, with approximately 87% occurring once and the leading ten covering around 11%. The chain combines TRBV10-3 with TRBJ1-5; unclear D gene. Sequenced sample: PBMCs or T cells enriched from blood (not recorded which). The source of this sequence is a man aged 60-69 years who had recovered from COVID-19. The CDR3 DNA follows: TGTGCCATCAGTGGGGCTCTTAGCAATCAGCCCCAGCATTTT. It translates to CAISGALSNQPQHF.